Each of the 22 T cell receptor beta chains below was sequenced from the same sample in a study of beta chain features in type 1 diabetes. Their antigen targets remain unknown. Notes on the study in general: Moderate yet significant TCRB CDR3 shortening was seen in Type 1 diabetes patients in all four CD4+ subsets.

Investigators reverse transcribed all isolated RNA, so they sequenced expressed TCRB transcripts. Using immunoSEQ multiplex PCR, the repertoire was profiled, and TCRdb retains in-frame clones only, with some absent. The sample contains 300,000 to 350,000 clones, approximately 13% of which appear only once. Material for sequencing was naive CD4+ T cells from blood. Receptors originate from a young woman with type 1 diabetes.

V and J are TRBV6-5 and TRBJ2-7, with D hard to call. V lost 6 bases and J lost 4, with 10 bases in between. The CDR3 spans 12 residues. Germline V gene data show CDR1 as MNHEY and CDR2 as SVGAGI. The CDR3, as DNA: TGTGCCAGCAGCCGGAGCCAATACGAGCAGTACTTC. This encodes CASSRSQYEQYF.

This clone was seen a handful of times. The CDR3 spells CAISGTSGGANVLTF. The CDR3 nucleotides read TGTGCCATCAGTGGGACCAGCGGAGGGGCCAACGTCCTGACTTTC. This rearrangement joins TRBV10-3 to TRBJ2-6; the D gene is possibly TRBD2 (5 bases). V was pared by 4 bases and J by 4 bases, with 11 bases between. Per the germline V gene, CDR1 is ENHRY and CDR2 is SYGVKD. The CDR3 covers 15 residues.

This clone has more than one count but fewer than ten. The chain is built from TRBV25-1 and TRBJ2-3; D may be TRBD2 (6 bases). Trimming stripped 5 bases from V and 2 bases from J, with 8 bases between. Germline CDR1 is MGHDK and CDR2 is SYGVNS. The CDR3 sequence is 13 residues long. The CDR3 here is CASSRRDTDTQYF. DNA of the CDR3: TGTGCCAGCAGTCGGCGGGACACAGATACGCAGTATTTT.

This CDR3 reads CASSLGGTSGIGQYV. The CDR3 coding sequence is TGTGCCAGCAGCTTAGGGGGGACTAGCGGGATTGGGCAGTACGTC. The chain has TRBV11-2 and TRBJ2-7; 13 bases agree with TRBD2. This CDR3 is 15 amino acids long. J gave up 9 bases and V 1 base, and 6 bases lay outside the gene matches. Germline CDR1 is SGHAT and CDR2 is FQNNGV.

The rearrangement joins TRBV4-1 to TRBJ2-5; 13 bases are a match to TRBD2. Germline V lookup: CDR1 MGHRA, CDR2 YSYEKL. The CDR3 is 18 residues long. V lost 5 bases and J lost 2; bases outside the gene matches: 11. CDR3: CASSEGTSGNWGQETQYF. The CDR3 DNA reads as TGCGCCAGCAGCGAGGGGACTAGCGGGAATTGGGGACAAGAGACCCAGTACTTC.

A few counts support this clone. The chain links TRBV18 to TRBJ1-2, with D possibly TRBD1 on 6 matching bases. Germline CDR1 KGHSH, CDR2 LQKENI. Trimming removed 3 bases at V and 4 bases at J, with 18 bases between. This CDR3 spans 16 amino acids. CDR3 sequence reads: CASSPSLDRPVYGYTF. DNA of the CDR3: TGTGCCAGCTCACCCTCCCTTGACAGGCCAGTCTATGGCTACACCTTC.

The rearrangement uses TRBV5-1 and TRBJ2-3, with TRBD1 matching 12 bases. The CDR3 spans 16 residues. The V gene's germline CDR1 is SGHRS and CDR2 YFSETQ. The V and J ends lost 2 bases and 3 bases, in that order; junction bases with no gene match: 4. In DNA form, the CDR3 reads TGCGCCAGCAGCTTTCTGGGACAGGGGGCGACAGATACGCAGTATTTT. Protein: CASSFLGQGATDTQYF.

The rearrangement links TRBV7-9 to TRBJ2-1; the match to TRBD1 covers 11 bases. The ends lost 10 bases at V and 7 bases at J; junction bases unmatched: 3. Germline V gene lookup returns CDR1 SEHNR and CDR2 FQNEAQ (reference sequence). The CDR3 extends over 12 amino acids. CDR3 DNA: TGTGCCATCGGACAGGGGGCGAATGAGCAGTTCTTC. It yields the protein CAIGQGANEQFF.

In its sample, this clone was seen a few times. The J gene is TRBJ1-1, the V gene TRBV7-9; 10 positions match TRBD1. The CDR3 extends over 13 amino acids. J lost 10 bases, V lost 7 bases, and 9 bases had no gene match. The germline V gene encodes CDR1 SEHNR and CDR2 FQNEAQ (reference sequence). The CDR3 is CASTRQGAPRAFF. The CDR3 DNA follows: TGTGCCAGCACCCGACAGGGGGCTCCCAGAGCTTTCTTT.

V is TRBV30 and J is TRBJ2-3; the match to TRBD2 covers 13 bases. CDR1 is GTSNPN, CDR2 SVGIG, per germline (reference sequence). This CDR3 spans 14 amino acids. V shed 3 bases and J 8 bases; nucleotides not matched to a gene: 5. The chain's CDR3 is CAWSPRLAGGTQYF. CDR3 nucleotide sequence: TGTGCCTGGAGCCCGAGACTAGCGGGAGGTACGCAGTATTTT.

In this sample, this clone turned up a few times. CDR3 coding DNA: TGTGCCAGCATTAATTTAGGGGGCTACGAGCAGTACTTC. Its translation: CASINLGGYEQYF. The chain has TRBV28 and TRBJ2-7; D is possibly TRBD1 (6 bases). This CDR3 spans 13 amino acids. Trimming cost V 7 bases and J 3 bases, with 13 bases left between them. Germline V gene sequence: CDR1 MDHEN, CDR2 SYDVKM. The full variable domain, with the rest looked up from reference TRBV28 and TRBJ2-7, is DVKVTQSSRYLVKRTGEKVFLECVQDMDHENMFWYRQDPGLGLRLIYFSYDVKMKEKGDIPEGYSVSREKKERFSLILESASTNQTSMYLCASINLGGYEQYFGPGTRLTVT.

This chain uses TRBV28 with TRBJ1-2; D may be TRBD1 (6 bases). V was pared by 3 bases and J by 6 bases, with 14 bases between. This CDR3 contains 14 residues. The germline gives CDR1 MDHEN, CDR2 SYDVKM. The CDR3 reads CASSLVGQRNGYTF. The DNA of the CDR3 is TGTGCCAGCAGTTTGGTTGGACAGAGAAATGGCTACACCTTC.

This sequence joins TRBV19 and TRBJ2-6; D might be TRBD1 (6 bases). The CDR3 is 16 amino acids. Trimming removed 5 bases from V and 0 bases from J, with 11 bases in between. Germline-derived CDR1 and CDR2 are LNHDA and SQIVND (reference sequence). The CDR3, as DNA: TGTGCCAGTAGTTCACAGGGTACCTCTGGGGCCAACGTCCTGACTTTC. This codes for CASSSQGTSGANVLTF.

This chain connects TRBV2 to TRBJ1-1; TRBD1 might be the D (5 bases). The germline V gene encodes CDR1 SNHLY and CDR2 FYNNEI. V lost 3 bases and J 0 bases, leaving 11 bases between the germline ends. The CDR3 is made up of 15 amino acids. The CDR3 loop is CASSDLGLMNTEAFF. The CDR3 bases are TGTGCCAGCAGTGACCTGGGACTGATGAACACTGAAGCTTTCTTT. Combining the CDR3 with reference TRBV2 and TRBJ1-1 gives the whole variable domain EPEVTQTPSHQVTQMGQEVILRCVPISNHLYFYWYRQILGQKVEFLVSFYNNEISEKSEIFDDQFSVERPDGSNFTLKIRSTKLEDSAMYFCASSDLGLMNTEAFFGQGTRLTVV.

This clone has only a few counts. The chain joins TRBV5-4 to TRBJ1-3; D gene unclear. Trimming removed 2 bases at V and 6 bases at J, with 12 bases between. Germline V gives CDR1 SGHNT, CDR2 YYREEE (reference sequence). The CDR3 is 14 residues long. DNA of the CDR3: TGTGCCAGCAGCTTCGGGAGGGCGGCAAACACCATATATTTT. Its protein product is CASSFGRAANTIYF.

This clone was counted only a few times. This chain joins TRBV5-6 and TRBJ2-5; D is unresolved. Germline assignment: CDR1 SGHDT and CDR2 YYEEEE. The CDR3 has 13 amino acids. The V gene lost 1 base and the J gene lost 5 bases, with 9 bases spanning the gap. As DNA, the CDR3 is TGTGCCAGCAGCTTGAAACTGATGGAGACCCAGTACTTC. Amino acid sequence: CASSLKLMETQYF.

This clone was seen more than once but under ten times. This sample also contains other DNA sequences that code for the same CDR3. The chain combines TRBV5-1 with TRBJ2-2; D is uncertain. V lost 0 bases to trimming and J lost 2 bases, with 5 bases between them. This CDR3 has 14 amino acids. Germline-derived CDR1 and CDR2 are SGHRS and YFSETQ. This chain's CDR3 is CASSLAPNTGELFF. CDR3 nucleotide sequence: TGCGCCAGCAGCTTGGCTCCTAACACCGGGGAGCTGTTTTTT. The full variable domain, in which reference TRBV5-1 and TRBJ2-2 provide the parts outside the CDR3, is KAGVTQTPRYLIKTRGQQVTLSCSPISGHRSVSWYQQTPGQGLQFLFEYFSETQRNKGNFPGRFSGRQFSNSRSEMNVSTLELGDSALYLCASSLAPNTGELFFGEGSRLTVL.

V is TRBV10-3 and J is TRBJ1-5, with 9 bases fitting TRBD1. CDR3 size: 16 residues. V lost 4 bases to trimming and J lost 9 bases; unmatched junction nucleotides: 13. The germline gives CDR1 ENHRY, CDR2 SYGVKD. The DNA for the CDR3 is TGTGCCATCAGTGGCTCGGGACAGGGTTCCCCCTCGCCCCAGCATTTT. Residues: CAISGSGQGSPSPQHF.

This clone has a handful of counts. The CDR3 coding sequence is TGCGCCAGCAGCCTGGCGGGAGGGCCTGGGGATACGCAGTATTTT. Translating it yields CASSLAGGPGDTQYF. The rearrangement links TRBV5-1 to TRBJ2-3; 9 bases fit TRBD2. The CDR3 sequence is 15 residues long. Germline V gives CDR1 SGHRS, CDR2 YFSETQ. The V segment lost 4 bases and the J segment 6 bases; nucleotides outside the gene matches: 9.

The chain joins TRBV19 to TRBJ2-5, with 7 nucleotides matching TRBD2. With V trimmed by 3 bases and J by 4 bases, 2 bases remained unmatched. The CDR3 loop spans 13 amino acids. Germline-derived CDR1 and CDR2 are LNHDA and SQIVND (reference sequence). This chain's CDR3 is CASSMGGRETQYF. The CDR3 nucleotides read TGTGCCAGTAGTATGGGAGGGCGAGAGACCCAGTACTTC.

The V call is TRBV18, the J call TRBJ1-1; D is perhaps TRBD1 (6 bases). CDR3 length: 15 residues. Deletions cut 1 base from V and 3 bases from J, with 12 bases between. Germline V gene sequence: CDR1 KGHSH, CDR2 LQKENI. The CDR3 reads CASSPLTGLDTEAFF. The CDR3 coding sequence is TGTGCCAGCTCACCACTCACAGGGCTAGACACTGAAGCTTTCTTT.

This clone was recorded a few times. The rearrangement joins TRBV7-9 to TRBJ2-7; TRBD2 matches at 7 bases. Germline CDR1 is SEHNR and CDR2 is FQNEAQ (reference sequence). J was trimmed by 3 bases and V by 3 bases; bases with no gene match: 8. The CDR3 sequence is 15 residues long. The CDR3 DNA is TGTGCCAGCAGCTTCGGGGGGACCTTTCACTACGAGCAGTACTTC. This encodes CASSFGGTFHYEQYF.